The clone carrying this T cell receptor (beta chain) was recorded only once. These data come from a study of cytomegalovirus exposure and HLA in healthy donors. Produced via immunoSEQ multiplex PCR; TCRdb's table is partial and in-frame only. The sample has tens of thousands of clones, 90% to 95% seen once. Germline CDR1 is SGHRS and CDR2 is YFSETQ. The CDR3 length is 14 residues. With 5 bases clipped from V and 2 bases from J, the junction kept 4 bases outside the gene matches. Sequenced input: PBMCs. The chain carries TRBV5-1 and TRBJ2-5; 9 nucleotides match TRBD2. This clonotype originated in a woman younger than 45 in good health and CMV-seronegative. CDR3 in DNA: TGCGCCAGCAGTTTCGGACTAGCGCAAGAGACCCAGTACTTC. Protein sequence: CASSFGLAQETQYF.